This T cell receptor (beta chain) originates from a study of blood T cell repertoires in COVID-19. Study details: Material from acute and convalescent COVID-19 was sourced from the United States, Italy and Spain. Sources were T cells, B-cell-depleted T cells, or PBMCs; the material itself was cDNA or gDNA.

Original handling: From reference gene primer amplification, estimates of nucleated cell counts were derived. Sequencing was performed with immunoSEQ multiplex PCR; in TCRdb, only in-frame clones are kept and a portion is missing. V and J calls and clone size are given by that table; D and trimming were obtained from the DNA. The sample records around 250,000 clones, less than 90% being singletons. The length of the CDR3 is 15 residues. Germline V gene sequence: CDR1 KGHDR, CDR2 SFDVKD. The junction had 3 bases not matched to a gene; V was cut back by 0 bases and J by 6 bases. The sequence derives from a man in his 60s with acute or convalescent COVID-19. V usage is TRBV24-1 and J usage is TRBJ2-2, with 7 bases lining up with TRBD1. The sample consisted of peripheral blood. Here the CDR3 reads CATSDLNRGPGELFF. DNA for the CDR3: TGTGCCACCAGTGATTTGAACAGGGGACCCGGGGAGCTGTTTTTT.